The rows below give T cell receptor beta chains drawn from one sample of a study of control samples from healthy donors and cancer patients. TCRdb's table, derived via immunoSEQ multiplex PCR, lists solely in-frame clones and lacks some. The sample yields fewer than 80,000 clones, around 89% seen once. The sample taken for sequencing was PBMCs. The source is a man between 60 and 75 years old with colorectal cancer. Both conserved end residues are part of each CDR3. D genes are given only for firm matches. Clone size, where shown, is once, few, many, or a class for clones that have expanded.

>TRBV5-1|NA|14|TRBJ2-2|once
TGCGCCAGCAGCCCTGATGGGGAAACCGGGGAGCTGTTTTTT
CASSPDGETGELFF
>TRBV30|NA|15|TRBJ1-5|NA
TGTGCCTGGAATCAGGGGCGAGGATTAGGTCAGCCCCAGCATTTT
CAWNQGRGLGQPQHF
>TRBV6-2/TRBV6-3|NA|15|TRBJ2-3|once
TGTGCCAGCAGTTACACGCTACAGGGCGCAGATACGCAGTATTTT
CASSYTLQGADTQYF
>TRBV3-1/TRBV3-2|NA|13|TRBJ1-5|NA
TGTGCCAGCAGCCCCCCCGGGGGTCAGCCCCAGCATTTT
CASSPPGGQPQHF
>TRBV7-2|NA|15|TRBJ2-3|NA
TGTGCCAGCAGCTTATTGGTCCTGGGCACAGATACGCAGTATTTT
CASSLLVLGTDTQYF
>TRBV5-1|NA|14|TRBJ1-2|NA
TGCGCCAGCAGCTTGGTTGTAGGGAACTATGGCTACACCTTC
CASSLVVGNYGYTF
>TRBV6-5|TRBD1|14|TRBJ1-2|NA
TGTGCCAGCAGTCCCTACGGACAGGGGTCGAGCTACACCTTC
CASSPYGQGSSYTF
>TRBV28|TRBD1|15|TRBJ1-5|NA
TGTGCCAGCATCTTAGACAGGGGAGGCAATCAGCCCCAGCATTTT
CASILDRGGNQPQHF
>TRBV11-3|TRBD2|15|TRBJ2-1|NA
TGTGCCAGCAGCCCCCAGCGGGGGGAATACAATGAGCAGTTCTTC
CASSPQRGEYNEQFF
>TRBV27|NA|15|TRBJ2-3|NA
TGTGCCAGCAGTAAGTGGACTTCTAGCACAGATACGCAGTATTTT
CASSKWTSSTDTQYF
>TRBV11-2|NA|15|TRBJ1-2|NA
TGTGCCAGCAGCTCCTCAAAATGGGGGGGCTATGGCTACACCTTC
CASSSSKWGGYGYTF
>TRBV5-1|NA|15|TRBJ1-1|NA
TGCGCCAGCAGCTTGGGGGACCTGCCGAACACTGAAGCTTTCTTT
CASSLGDLPNTEAFF
>TRBV6-5|TRBD1|16|TRBJ2-7|NA
TGTGCCAGCAGTTACCAATCCGGACAGGTACCCTACGAGCAGTACTTC
CASSYQSGQVPYEQYF
>TRBV6-5|TRBD2|14|TRBJ2-3|NA
TGTGCCAGCAGCCCCCAGGGAGGGGCAGATACGCAGTATTTT
CASSPQGGADTQYF
>TRBV2|NA|14|TRBJ1-3|NA
TGTGCCAGCAGTGCTCTAAGCTCTGGAAACACCATATATTTT
CASSALSSGNTIYF
>TRBV5-1|NA|14|TRBJ2-1|NA
TGCGCCAGCAGCTTGGTAGGAGGGATGGGTGAGCAGTTCTTC
CASSLVGGMGEQFF
>TRBV6-5|TRBD1|14|TRBJ1-6|NA
TGTGCCAGCAGCGCGGACAGGGGGAATTCACCCCTCCACTTT
CASSADRGNSPLHF
>TRBV11-2|NA|13|TRBJ1-1|few
TGTGCCAGCAGCTTAGGACAGAACACTGAAGCTTTCTTT
CASSLGQNTEAFF
>TRBV5-1|TRBD1|17|TRBJ2-6|NA
TGCGCCAGCAGCCTACCACTTACAGGGGCTGGGGCCAACGTCCTGACTTTC
CASSLPLTGAGANVLTF
>TRBV15|NA|14|TRBJ2-3|once
TGTGCCACCGGCGTGGGGATATCCACAGATACGCAGTATTTT
CATGVGISTDTQYF
>TRBV9|TRBD2|15|TRBJ2-5|NA
TGTGCCAGCAGCGTATTCAGCGGGGGAGGAGAGACCCAGTACTTC
CASSVFSGGGETQYF
>TRBV12-3/TRBV12-4|NA|12|TRBJ1-2|NA
TGTGCCAGCAGTTTAGTAACCTATGGCTACACCTTC
CASSLVTYGYTF
>TRBV7-9|NA|16|TRBJ1-6|NA
TGTGCCAGCAGCTTAGGGGCGGGGCAGGGTCCGTCACCCCTCCACTTT
CASSLGAGQGPSPLHF
>TRBV5-6|NA|17|TRBJ1-4|NA
TGTGCCAGCAGCTTGGCGGGCCTCCCCCCCACTAATGAAAAACTGTTTTTT
CASSLAGLPPTNEKLFF
>TRBV2|NA|13|TRBJ1-5|NA
TGTGCCAGCAGCGAGAGGGGGTTACCGCCCCAGCATTTT
CASSERGLPPQHF
>TRBV6-6|NA|16|TRBJ1-3|few
TGTGCCAGCAGTTACTCTCAGTTAAACTCTGGAAACACCATATATTTT
CASSYSQLNSGNTIYF
>TRBV6-2/TRBV6-3|NA|13|TRBJ2-7|NA
TGTGCCAGCAGTTCGGGGTATTCCTACGAGCAGTACTTC
CASSSGYSYEQYF
>TRBV7-2|NA|14|TRBJ1-4|NA
TGTGCCAGCAGCTTAGCAGGGTCTGGCGAAAAACTGTTTTTT
CASSLAGSGEKLFF